This T cell receptor (beta chain) was identified during a study of metastatic and nonmetastatic thyroid tumors. Study-level information: A comparison of repertoires was made across blood and tumor or nodule tissue from malignant and benign thyroid patients. Study findings and constraints: Benign nodules reportedly had significantly lower TCR beta diversity than malignant thyroid tumors in blood and tumor.

There were no patients who had received any treatment before thyroid surgery. CDR3 length: 14 residues. The authors' processing: What underpinned the distant-metastasis classifier for papillary thyroid cancer was the set of CDR3 differences across clinicopathological groups. TCRdb ran MiXCR on the PCR reads. TCRdb assigned the V and J calls; the authors' analysis was not used. The profile shows 20,000 to 25,000 clones, more than 10% of them singletons. As for this clone: What it binds is not known. One junction end does not reproduce the germline sequence, and a read error may be involved. Distinct nucleotide sequences in the sample also encode this CDR3.

The sequencing input was blood. This clonotype was sampled from a female donor with papillary thyroid cancer or a benign thyroid nodule (not recorded which). Some clones in this sample may be carry-over from other donors' samples. The rearrangement joins TRBV12-3 or TRBV12-4 to TRBJ2-3; D gene unclear. The chain's CDR3 is CASSSSASTDTQYF. The CDR3 DNA reads TGTGCCAGCAGCTCCAGCGCGAGCACGGATACGCAGTATTTT.